These 21 T cell receptor beta chains came from one sample sequenced in a study of blood T cell repertoires in COVID-19. The assay was immunoSEQ multiplex PCR, and TCRdb's table has in-frame clones only and misses some. The sample has roughly 34,000 clones, around nine tenths seen once. The sequenced material came from peripheral blood. These receptors came from an elderly woman with active or convalescent COVID-19.

V is TRBV3-1 (or the pseudogene TRBV3-2) and J is TRBJ1-3; no clear D. Germline V CDR1 and CDR2: LGHDT, YNNKEL (reference sequence). This CDR3 is 16 amino acids long. V gave up 1 base and J gave up 0 bases, with 10 bases separating them. The CDR3 protein is CASSQGAGNSGNTIYF. DNA of the CDR3: TGTGCCAGCAGCCAAGGAGCGGGGAACTCTGGAAACACCATATATTTT.

The chain combines TRBV20-1 with TRBJ1-2; TRBD1 agrees at 8 bases. Germline V gene data show CDR1 as DFQATT and CDR2 as SNEGSKA (reference sequence). The CDR3 has 13 amino acids. The V segment lost 5 bases and the J segment 2 bases; nucleotides outside the gene matches: 4. The CDR3 loop reads CSAGGQGNYGYTF. In DNA form, the CDR3 reads TGCAGTGCTGGTGGACAGGGAAACTATGGCTACACCTTC.

The chain uses TRBV11-2 and TRBJ2-5; 11 positions match TRBD2. This CDR3 is built from 16 residues. Germline V gives CDR1 SGHAT, CDR2 FQNNGV. Losses at the gene ends were 0 bases for V and 1 base for J; bases not matched to a gene: 1. CDR3: CASSLELAGVQETQYF. CDR3 sequence (DNA): TGTGCCAGCAGCTTAGAACTAGCGGGGGTCCAAGAGACCCAGTACTTC.

The chain employs TRBV2 and TRBJ2-2; the D is unclear. The germline gives CDR1 SNHLY, CDR2 FYNNEI. The CDR3 extends over 15 amino acids. V lost 4 bases to trimming and J lost 0 bases, with 9 bases between them. CDR3 sequence (DNA): TGTGCCAGCAGTGCGGTATTCGCGAACACCGGGGAGCTGTTTTTT. Protein sequence: CASSAVFANTGELFF.

The rearrangement uses TRBV9 and TRBJ2-3; 12 nucleotides agree with TRBD2. Per the germline V gene, CDR1 is SGDLS and CDR2 is YYNGEE. This CDR3 is built from 15 residues. The V segment lost 2 bases and the J segment 6 bases; nucleotides outside the gene matches: 4. The CDR3 sequence: CASSVTSGGSDTQYF. The DNA for the CDR3 is TGTGCCAGCAGCGTGACTAGCGGGGGCTCGGATACGCAGTATTTT.

The rearrangement joins TRBV12-3 or TRBV12-4 to TRBJ1-6, with D possibly matching TRBD1 (6 bases). This CDR3 spans 13 amino acids. Trimming shortened V by 7 bases and J by 10 bases, and 14 bases separated the two germline ends. CDR3 residues: CASKGDRHSPLHF. CDR3 DNA: TGTGCCAGCAAGGGAGACAGGCACTCACCCCTCCACTTT.

The rearrangement links TRBV6-5 to TRBJ2-3; D remains unclear. The CDR3 is 14 amino acids. Germline V gives CDR1 MNHEY, CDR2 SVGAGI. V was shortened by 4 bases and J by 0 bases, with 8 bases between the two germline ends. DNA of the CDR3: TGTGCCAGCAGTTCTTTCGGGAGCACAGATACGCAGTATTTT. Residues: CASSSFGSTDTQYF.

This chain uses TRBV13 with TRBJ1-4; 9 nucleotides agree with TRBD1. The CDR3 is 15 residues long. Germline CDR1 and CDR2: PRHDT and FYEKMQ (reference sequence). After removal of 5 bases from V and 6 bases from J, the junction contained 7 bases not matched to a gene. The CDR3 region is CASSLNRGRDEKLFF. CDR3 in DNA: TGTGCCAGCAGCCTAAACAGGGGGCGAGATGAAAAACTGTTTTTT. The variable domain in full, with the rest retrieved from reference TRBV13 and TRBJ1-4, is AAGVIQSPRHLIKEKRETATLKCYPIPRHDTVYWYQQGPGQDPQFLISFYEKMQSDKGSIPDRFSAQQFSDYHSELNMSSLELGDSALYFCASSLNRGRDEKLFFGSGTQLSVL.

The chain uses TRBV11-2 and TRBJ2-1, with a possible D match to TRBD2 (6 bases). Germline loops: CDR1 SGHAT, CDR2 FQNNGV. CDR3 length equals 16 residues. The germline V and J ends were trimmed by 4 bases and 6 bases, with 19 bases remaining between them. The CDR3 coding sequence is TGTGCCAGCAGCTCCCGGGCGGGGTTAGTAACCAATGAGCAGTTCTTC. Encoded protein: CASSSRAGLVTNEQFF. The variable domain in full, completed from reference TRBV11-2 and TRBJ2-1, reads EAGVAQSPRYKIIEKRQSVAFWCNPISGHATLYWYQQILGQGPKLLIQFQNNGVVDDSQLPKDRFSAERLKGVDSTLKIQPAKLEDSAVYLCASSSRAGLVTNEQFFGPGTRLTVL.

This clone was counted between two and nine times. This chain joins TRBV6-1 and TRBJ2-7; perhaps TRBD1 as D (5 bases). The ends were cut back, 5 bases at V and 6 bases at J, with 17 bases in the middle. This CDR3 is built from 14 residues. Germline V CDR1 and CDR2: MNHNS, SASEGT. The CDR3 region has the DNA TGTGCCAGCAGTCCTGCTCCCGACAGAGCCGAGCAGTACTTC. Its translation is CASSPAPDRAEQYF.

The rearrangement joins TRBV7-8 to TRBJ2-5; TRBD2 agrees at 9 bases. Germline V gene data show CDR1 as SGHVS and CDR2 as FQNEAQ. V gave up 1 base and J gave up 1 base; unmatched junction bases: 4. The CDR3 runs 16 residues. This chain's CDR3 is CASSLGRGGPQETQYF. DNA of the CDR3: TGTGCCAGCAGCTTAGGGCGGGGGGGACCCCAAGAGACCCAGTACTTC.

CDR3 loop: CASSVVLGLAGADTQYF. In DNA, the CDR3 is TGTGCCAGCAGCGTAGTACTAGGACTAGCGGGGGCAGATACGCAGTATTTT. This chain uses TRBV9 with TRBJ2-3, with 13 bases identical to TRBD2. This CDR3 is built from 17 residues. Germline loops: CDR1 SGDLS, CDR2 YYNGEE. With 0 bases clipped from V and 4 bases from J, the junction kept 5 bases outside the gene matches.

The chain has TRBV5-1 and TRBJ2-1; TRBD1 matches at 7 bases. Germline CDR1 reads SGHRS; CDR2 reads YFSETQ. J was trimmed by 8 bases and V by 0 bases; bases with no gene match: 5. This CDR3 contains 14 residues. The CDR3 is CASSLDRGRDEQFF. In DNA form, the CDR3 reads TGCGCCAGCAGCTTGGACAGGGGCAGGGATGAGCAGTTCTTC.

The rearrangement links TRBV5-6 to TRBJ1-2; D is ambiguous. The CDR3 loop spans 16 amino acids. Germline V gene lookup returns CDR1 SGHDT and CDR2 YYEEEE. V lost 0 bases and J lost 5, with 17 bases in between. The CDR3 DNA follows: TGTGCCAGCAGCTTGGGATTGGGCGTGCCCTCATATGGCTACACCTTC. It translates to CASSLGLGVPSYGYTF.

This chain joins TRBV18 and TRBJ1-5, with a weak D call TRBD1 (6 bases). Germline assignment: CDR1 KGHSH and CDR2 LQKENI. This CDR3 region has 17 residues. The ends were cut back, 3 bases at V and 2 bases at J, with 17 bases in the middle. The chain's CDR3 is CASSPPRGGGGNQPQHF. The CDR3 DNA is TGTGCCAGCTCACCCCCTAGGGGGGGAGGCGGCAATCAGCCCCAGCATTTT.

Details on this clone: Compared with germline, one end of the junction differs, possibly owing to a read error. CDR3 loop: CASIYTGRGSYNEQFF. The CDR3 DNA follows: TGTGCCAGCATTTACACAGGGAGAGGATCCTACAATGAGCAGTTCTTC. The genes are TRBV6-5 and TRBJ2-1, with D perhaps TRBD1 (6 bases). CDR1 MNHEY and CDR2 SVGAGI come from the germline V gene. The CDR3 runs 16 residues.

The rearrangement links TRBV19 to TRBJ1-3; 8 bases map to TRBD1. This CDR3 comprises 17 residues. From germline, CDR1 is LNHDA and CDR2 SQIVND (reference sequence). V shed 6 bases and J 1 base; nucleotides not matched to a gene: 11. The CDR3 DNA follows: TGTGCCAGTAGATCCCTCCGGCAGGGGGCATCTGGAAACACCATATATTTT. This gives the protein CASRSLRQGASGNTIYF. The full variable domain, rest sourced from reference TRBV19 and TRBJ1-3, is DGGITQSPKYLFRKEGQNVTLSCEQNLNHDAMYWYRQDPGQGLRLIYYSQIVNDFQKGDIAEGYSVSREKKESFPLTVTSAQKNPTAFYLCASRSLRQGASGNTIYFGEGSWLTVV.

V and J are TRBV6-5 and TRBJ1-5; 8 nucleotides match TRBD1. J gave up 0 bases and V 5 bases, and 3 bases lay outside the gene matches. The germline V gene has CDR1 MNHEY and CDR2 SVGAGI. The CDR3 length is 15 residues. The CDR3: CASSPDRASNQPQHF. The CDR3 DNA is TGTGCCAGCAGTCCGGACAGGGCTAGCAATCAGCCCCAGCATTTT.

This clone was counted a single time. This chain uses TRBV6-5 with TRBJ1-2; 8 bases agree with TRBD1. V lost 6 bases to trimming and J lost 4 bases; unmatched junction nucleotides: 7. The CDR3 is 14 amino acids. Per germline, CDR1 MNHEY and CDR2 SVGAGI. For the CDR3, the DNA is TGTGCCAGCAGCCTAGCAGGGGGCTCCTATGGCTACACCTTC. Translation: CASSLAGGSYGYTF.

The chain recombines TRBV2 with TRBJ2-3; TRBD2 agrees at 9 bases. V was pared by 6 bases and J by 1 base, with 5 bases of the junction left unmatched. The CDR3 is made up of 15 amino acids. Looked up from germline, CDR1 is SNHLY and CDR2 is FYNNEI. For the CDR3, the DNA is TGTGCCAGCAGGCTCGGCGGGGGGGGCACAGATACGCAGTATTTT. The encoded protein is CASRLGGGGTDTQYF.

The rearrangement joins TRBV7-6 to TRBJ1-1, with D uncertain. The germline CDR1 and CDR2 sequences are SGHVS and FNYEAQ. The CDR3 has 14 amino acids. Trimming removed 2 bases from V and 0 bases from J, with 7 bases in between. CDR3 sequence reads: CASSLKRLNTEAFF. CDR3 nucleotides: TGTGCCAGCAGCTTAAAACGGTTGAACACTGAAGCTTTCTTT. Using reference TRBV7-6 and TRBJ1-1 for the parts outside the CDR3, the full variable domain is GAGVSQSPRYKVTKRGQDVALRCDPISGHVSLYWYRQALGQGPEFLTYFNYEAQQDKSGLPNDRFSAERPEGSISTLTIQRTEQRDSAMYRCASSLKRLNTEAFFGQGTRLTVV.